This T cell receptor (beta chain) derives from a study of blood T cell repertoires in COVID-19. Recruitment covered over 20 US areas and drew participants whose ages spanned 18 to 89 years. Cohort assignment relied on participant-reported clinical history. Recovered Cohort 3 donors showed two negative PCRs, clearance, or symptom resolution. In the authors' workflow: The authors estimated nucleated cell counts from reference gene primer amplification. Libraries were prepared by immunoSEQ multiplex PCR; TCRdb keeps only in-frame clonotypes and omits some of them. The V and J calls and clone size are taken from that table; D and trimming were inferred from the DNA. The sample yields 350,000 to 400,000 clones, 88% seen once. With 3 bases clipped from V and 3 bases from J, the junction kept 5 bases outside the gene matches. Germline V gene lookup returns CDR1 SEHNR and CDR2 FQNEAQ (reference sequence). This CDR3 is built from 15 residues.

The TCR originated in a woman younger than 35 who had recovered from COVID-19. The material sequenced was PBMCs or T cells enriched from blood (not recorded which). This chain connects TRBV7-9 to TRBJ1-3; 7 bases map to TRBD1. The chain's CDR3 is CASSFPGGIGNTIYF. The CDR3 DNA reads TGTGCCAGCAGCTTTCCAGGGGGTATTGGAAACACCATATATTTT.